Here is one TCR beta chain with its context. Its antigen remains unknown. Produced via immunoSEQ multiplex PCR; TCRdb's table is partial and in-frame only. Altogether about 11,000 clones are present, over 75% being singletons, with the ten largest covering around 0.87%. The source of the sample is a study of follicular helper T cells after annual influenza vaccination. Overall study: Blood was drawn on days 0, 7 and 28 after vaccination. Across the 2013-2014, 2014-2015 and 2015-2016 vaccination seasons, some subjects were resampled.

Findings of the study overall: Change in circulating plasmablasts correlated with ICOS+CD38+ cTfh clonality change.

Subjects lived in the community and lacked influenza vaccine within the prior 6 months. The clonotype was recovered from an adult who received the influenza vaccine. The sequences come from CXCR5- memory CD4+ T cells sorted from blood, collected 6 weeks after influenza vaccination.

In DNA, the CDR3 is TGCGCCAGCAGTTTGGGGCAGGGCGTGCGGCGGGGAAGAAACTATGGCTACACCTTC. This codes for CASSLGQGVRRGRNYGYTF. The chain couples TRBV10-1 to TRBJ1-2, with D possibly being TRBD1 (5 bases). Germline-derived CDR1 and CDR2 are WNHNN and SYGVQD (reference sequence). The CDR3 extends over 19 amino acids. The V end was cut by 5 bases, the J end by 2 bases, with 27 bases between.